These 14 T cell receptor beta chains were all obtained from the same sample, sequenced in a study of tumor and adjacent non-tumor tissue in lung cancer. TCRbeta libraries were built with three rounds of nested PCR, modified from ARM-PCR. TCRdb itself ran the multiplex PCR reads through MiXCR, one entry per CDR3 protein. The table records tens of thousands of distinct CDR3 sequences, about 68% of them present only once. No cell sorting was done before RNA was extracted from the tissue. More than 3 cm separated this lung sample from the edge of the tumor. What was sequenced was distant non-tumor lung tissue. The receptors come from a woman aged 70-85 years with non-small cell lung cancer.

This clonotype has a handful of counts. A read error may explain this, as a much larger clone is one base away. The chain carries TRBV11-2 and TRBJ2-7; the match to TRBD2 covers 8 bases. The CDR3 covers 15 residues. Trimming cost V 4 bases and J 6 bases; bases outside gene matches: 11. Germline V gene data show CDR1 as SGHAT and CDR2 as FQNNGV. CDR3 in DNA: TGTGCCAGCAGCTCCGGGGGGGGTGGGGGCTTCGAGCAGTACTTC. Protein sequence: CASSSGGGGGFEQYF.

A word on this clonotype: It is likely a read error, because the conserved phenylalanine at the end of the CDR3 is missing. The V and J genes are TRBV11-1 and TRBJ2-1, with D unresolved. The CDR3 contains 13 residues. Germline loops: CDR1 SGHAT, CDR2 FQDESV (reference sequence). With 4 bases removed from V and 9 bases from J, the gap between germline ends came to 13 bases. DNA for the CDR3: TGTGCCAGCAGCTACCTTTCCCGGGCTGAGCAGTTCCTC. It is translated as CASSYLSRAEQFL.

This clonotype was seen only a few times. This chain links TRBV19 with TRBJ2-7; 8 bases match TRBD2. V shed 7 bases and J 0 bases; nucleotides not matched to a gene: 2. The CDR3 extends over 13 amino acids. The V gene's germline CDR1 is LNHDA and CDR2 SQIVND (reference sequence). CDR3 loop: CASTSGSSYEQYF. DNA of the CDR3: TGTGCCAGTACTAGCGGGTCCTCCTACGAGCAGTACTTC.

Points on this clonotype: One junction end does not reproduce the germline sequence, and a read error may be involved. The chain carries TRBV11-3 and TRBJ2-2; a possible D gene is TRBD1 (6 bases). Looked up from germline, CDR1 is SGHNT and CDR2 is YENEEA. The CDR3 totals 15 residues. CDR3 bases: TGTGCCAGCAGCCTCGGACAGTCTAACACCGGGGAGCGGTTTTTT. This sequence encodes CASSLGQSNTGERFF. The variable domain in full, completed from reference TRBV11-3 and TRBJ2-2, reads EAGVVQSPRYKIIEKKQPVAFWCNPISGHNTLYWYLQNLGQGPELLIRYENEEAVDDSQLPKDRFSAERLKGVDSTLKIQPAELGDSAVYLCASSLGQSNTGERFFGEGSRLTVL.

Comment on this clonotype: At one boundary the junction diverges from the germline segment, which might be a read error. V gene TRBV5-6 combines with J gene TRBJ2-3; unclear D gene. There are 12 residues in the CDR3. Per germline, CDR1 SGHDT and CDR2 YYEEEE. CDR3 nucleotide sequence: TGTGCCAGCAGCTTCGCCACAGAAACGCAGTATTTT. Translated: CASSFATETQYF. The whole variable domain, remainder taken from reference TRBV5-6 and TRBJ2-3, is DAGVTQSPTHLIKTRGQQVTLRCSPKSGHDTVSWYQQALGQGPQFIFQYYEEEERQRGNFPDRFSGHQFPNYSSELNVNALLLGDSALYLCASSFATETQYFGPGTRLTVL.

As to this clonotype: A read error may explain this, as a much larger clone is one base away. This rearrangement joins TRBV5-1 to TRBJ1-1; a weak D match, TRBD1 (5 bases). Germline V lookup: CDR1 SGHRS, CDR2 YFSETQ. CDR3 size: 17 residues. CDR3 bases: TGCGTCAGCAGCTTGGGGCTGTCTATTCATTGGGTCACTGAAGCTTTCTTT. Amino acids: CVSSLGLSIHWVTEAFF.

Comments on this clonotype: One junction end disagrees with the germline gene, perhaps due to a read error. This sequence joins TRBV5-1 and TRBJ1-1, with D tentatively TRBD1 (5 bases). CDR1 is SGHRS and CDR2 is YFSETQ in the germline V gene. The CDR3 totals 15 residues. CDR3 residues: CASSLVRGGSTEALF. CDR3 DNA sequence: TGCGCCAGCAGCTTGGTGAGGGGAGGAAGCACTGAAGCTTTATTT.

V is TRBV11-1 and J is TRBJ2-1; possible D gene TRBD2, 6 bases. This CDR3 is built from 14 residues. Germline V gene sequence: CDR1 SGHAT, CDR2 FQDESV (reference sequence). CDR3 DNA: TGTACCAACAGCTTAGCGGCGTGGGAGGATGAGCAGTTCTTC. Translated, it gives CTNSLAAWEDEQFF.

A note on this clonotype: At one boundary the junction diverges from the germline segment, which might be a read error. CDR3 amino acids: CGSSITGVYNEQFF. CDR3 bases: TGTGGCAGCAGTATAACAGGGGTATACAATGAGCAGTTCTTC. The chain couples TRBV25-1 to TRBJ2-1, with 7 bases matching TRBD1. The CDR3 runs to 14 residues. Germline V gene sequence: CDR1 MGHDK, CDR2 SYGVNS. Full variable domain (remainder filled in from reference TRBV25-1 and TRBJ2-1): EADIYQTPRYLVIGTGKKITLECSQTMGHDKMYWYQQDPGMELHLIHYSYGVNSTEKGDLSSESTVSRIRTEHFPLTLESARPSHTSQYLCGSSITGVYNEQFFGPGTRLTVL.

A note on this clonotype: One base away lies a much larger clone, so this may be a sequencing read error. The chain combines TRBV12-3 or TRBV12-4 with TRBJ2-3; D uncertain. V lost 6 bases to trimming and J lost 6 bases, with 10 bases between them. The CDR3 runs to 12 residues. The CDR3 DNA sequence: TGTGCCAGCAGGCAAATGGCGGATACGCAGTATTTT. Translated: CASRQMADTQYF.

As for this clonotype: The junction does not match germline at one end; this may be a read error. The rearrangement joins TRBV11-1 to TRBJ2-7, with TRBD1 as a possible D gene (5 bases). This CDR3 has 13 residues. Germline V gives CDR1 SGHAT, CDR2 FQDESV (reference sequence). CDR3 sequence: CVSSLAGDFAGFF. In DNA form, the CDR3 reads TGTGTCAGCAGCTTAGCAGGCGACTTCGCAGGGTTCTTC.

This clonotype was counted many times. V and J are TRBV27 and TRBJ1-1; tentatively, D is TRBD1 (6 bases). Germline V gene sequence: CDR1 MNHEY, CDR2 SMNVEV (reference sequence). This CDR3 spans 15 amino acids. The ends were cut back, 5 bases at V and 3 bases at J, with 16 bases in the middle. CDR3 amino acids: CASSRNLDRYTEAFF. The DNA of the CDR3 is TGTGCCAGCAGTAGGAATCTGGACAGATACACTGAAGCTTTCTTT.

With regard to this clonotype: One base away lies a much larger clone, so this may be a sequencing read error. The CDR3 nucleotides read TGTGCCAACAGCATCACCGGGGAGCTGTTTTTT. It yields the protein CANSITGELFF. The rearrangement links TRBV7-9 to TRBJ2-2; D gene unclear. Germline CDR1 and CDR2: SEHNR and FQNEAQ (reference sequence). This CDR3 comprises 11 residues.

Concerning this clonotype: A junction end diverges from the germline sequence, so it may reflect a read error. The chain has TRBV4-1 and TRBJ1-1; D is perhaps TRBD1 (6 bases). This CDR3 is built from 15 residues. The germline V gene encodes CDR1 MGHRA and CDR2 YSYEKL. In DNA, the CDR3 is TGCGCCAGCAGCCAAGACAGGGGACGGTTAACTGGAGCTTTCTTT. It is translated as CASSQDRGRLTGAFF.